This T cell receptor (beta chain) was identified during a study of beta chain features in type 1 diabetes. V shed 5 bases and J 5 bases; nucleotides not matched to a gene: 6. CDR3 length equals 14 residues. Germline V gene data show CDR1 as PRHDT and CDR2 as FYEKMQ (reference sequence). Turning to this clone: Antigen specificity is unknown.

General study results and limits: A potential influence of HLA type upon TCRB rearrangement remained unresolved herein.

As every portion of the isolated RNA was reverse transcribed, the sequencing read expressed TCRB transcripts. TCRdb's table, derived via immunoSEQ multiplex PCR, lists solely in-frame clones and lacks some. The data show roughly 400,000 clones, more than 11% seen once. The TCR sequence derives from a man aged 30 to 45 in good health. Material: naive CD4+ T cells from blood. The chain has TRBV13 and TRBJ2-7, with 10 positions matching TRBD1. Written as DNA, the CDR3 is TGTGCCAGCAGCCCCCGACAGGGGGCTCACGAGCAGTACTTC. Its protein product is CASSPRQGAHEQYF.